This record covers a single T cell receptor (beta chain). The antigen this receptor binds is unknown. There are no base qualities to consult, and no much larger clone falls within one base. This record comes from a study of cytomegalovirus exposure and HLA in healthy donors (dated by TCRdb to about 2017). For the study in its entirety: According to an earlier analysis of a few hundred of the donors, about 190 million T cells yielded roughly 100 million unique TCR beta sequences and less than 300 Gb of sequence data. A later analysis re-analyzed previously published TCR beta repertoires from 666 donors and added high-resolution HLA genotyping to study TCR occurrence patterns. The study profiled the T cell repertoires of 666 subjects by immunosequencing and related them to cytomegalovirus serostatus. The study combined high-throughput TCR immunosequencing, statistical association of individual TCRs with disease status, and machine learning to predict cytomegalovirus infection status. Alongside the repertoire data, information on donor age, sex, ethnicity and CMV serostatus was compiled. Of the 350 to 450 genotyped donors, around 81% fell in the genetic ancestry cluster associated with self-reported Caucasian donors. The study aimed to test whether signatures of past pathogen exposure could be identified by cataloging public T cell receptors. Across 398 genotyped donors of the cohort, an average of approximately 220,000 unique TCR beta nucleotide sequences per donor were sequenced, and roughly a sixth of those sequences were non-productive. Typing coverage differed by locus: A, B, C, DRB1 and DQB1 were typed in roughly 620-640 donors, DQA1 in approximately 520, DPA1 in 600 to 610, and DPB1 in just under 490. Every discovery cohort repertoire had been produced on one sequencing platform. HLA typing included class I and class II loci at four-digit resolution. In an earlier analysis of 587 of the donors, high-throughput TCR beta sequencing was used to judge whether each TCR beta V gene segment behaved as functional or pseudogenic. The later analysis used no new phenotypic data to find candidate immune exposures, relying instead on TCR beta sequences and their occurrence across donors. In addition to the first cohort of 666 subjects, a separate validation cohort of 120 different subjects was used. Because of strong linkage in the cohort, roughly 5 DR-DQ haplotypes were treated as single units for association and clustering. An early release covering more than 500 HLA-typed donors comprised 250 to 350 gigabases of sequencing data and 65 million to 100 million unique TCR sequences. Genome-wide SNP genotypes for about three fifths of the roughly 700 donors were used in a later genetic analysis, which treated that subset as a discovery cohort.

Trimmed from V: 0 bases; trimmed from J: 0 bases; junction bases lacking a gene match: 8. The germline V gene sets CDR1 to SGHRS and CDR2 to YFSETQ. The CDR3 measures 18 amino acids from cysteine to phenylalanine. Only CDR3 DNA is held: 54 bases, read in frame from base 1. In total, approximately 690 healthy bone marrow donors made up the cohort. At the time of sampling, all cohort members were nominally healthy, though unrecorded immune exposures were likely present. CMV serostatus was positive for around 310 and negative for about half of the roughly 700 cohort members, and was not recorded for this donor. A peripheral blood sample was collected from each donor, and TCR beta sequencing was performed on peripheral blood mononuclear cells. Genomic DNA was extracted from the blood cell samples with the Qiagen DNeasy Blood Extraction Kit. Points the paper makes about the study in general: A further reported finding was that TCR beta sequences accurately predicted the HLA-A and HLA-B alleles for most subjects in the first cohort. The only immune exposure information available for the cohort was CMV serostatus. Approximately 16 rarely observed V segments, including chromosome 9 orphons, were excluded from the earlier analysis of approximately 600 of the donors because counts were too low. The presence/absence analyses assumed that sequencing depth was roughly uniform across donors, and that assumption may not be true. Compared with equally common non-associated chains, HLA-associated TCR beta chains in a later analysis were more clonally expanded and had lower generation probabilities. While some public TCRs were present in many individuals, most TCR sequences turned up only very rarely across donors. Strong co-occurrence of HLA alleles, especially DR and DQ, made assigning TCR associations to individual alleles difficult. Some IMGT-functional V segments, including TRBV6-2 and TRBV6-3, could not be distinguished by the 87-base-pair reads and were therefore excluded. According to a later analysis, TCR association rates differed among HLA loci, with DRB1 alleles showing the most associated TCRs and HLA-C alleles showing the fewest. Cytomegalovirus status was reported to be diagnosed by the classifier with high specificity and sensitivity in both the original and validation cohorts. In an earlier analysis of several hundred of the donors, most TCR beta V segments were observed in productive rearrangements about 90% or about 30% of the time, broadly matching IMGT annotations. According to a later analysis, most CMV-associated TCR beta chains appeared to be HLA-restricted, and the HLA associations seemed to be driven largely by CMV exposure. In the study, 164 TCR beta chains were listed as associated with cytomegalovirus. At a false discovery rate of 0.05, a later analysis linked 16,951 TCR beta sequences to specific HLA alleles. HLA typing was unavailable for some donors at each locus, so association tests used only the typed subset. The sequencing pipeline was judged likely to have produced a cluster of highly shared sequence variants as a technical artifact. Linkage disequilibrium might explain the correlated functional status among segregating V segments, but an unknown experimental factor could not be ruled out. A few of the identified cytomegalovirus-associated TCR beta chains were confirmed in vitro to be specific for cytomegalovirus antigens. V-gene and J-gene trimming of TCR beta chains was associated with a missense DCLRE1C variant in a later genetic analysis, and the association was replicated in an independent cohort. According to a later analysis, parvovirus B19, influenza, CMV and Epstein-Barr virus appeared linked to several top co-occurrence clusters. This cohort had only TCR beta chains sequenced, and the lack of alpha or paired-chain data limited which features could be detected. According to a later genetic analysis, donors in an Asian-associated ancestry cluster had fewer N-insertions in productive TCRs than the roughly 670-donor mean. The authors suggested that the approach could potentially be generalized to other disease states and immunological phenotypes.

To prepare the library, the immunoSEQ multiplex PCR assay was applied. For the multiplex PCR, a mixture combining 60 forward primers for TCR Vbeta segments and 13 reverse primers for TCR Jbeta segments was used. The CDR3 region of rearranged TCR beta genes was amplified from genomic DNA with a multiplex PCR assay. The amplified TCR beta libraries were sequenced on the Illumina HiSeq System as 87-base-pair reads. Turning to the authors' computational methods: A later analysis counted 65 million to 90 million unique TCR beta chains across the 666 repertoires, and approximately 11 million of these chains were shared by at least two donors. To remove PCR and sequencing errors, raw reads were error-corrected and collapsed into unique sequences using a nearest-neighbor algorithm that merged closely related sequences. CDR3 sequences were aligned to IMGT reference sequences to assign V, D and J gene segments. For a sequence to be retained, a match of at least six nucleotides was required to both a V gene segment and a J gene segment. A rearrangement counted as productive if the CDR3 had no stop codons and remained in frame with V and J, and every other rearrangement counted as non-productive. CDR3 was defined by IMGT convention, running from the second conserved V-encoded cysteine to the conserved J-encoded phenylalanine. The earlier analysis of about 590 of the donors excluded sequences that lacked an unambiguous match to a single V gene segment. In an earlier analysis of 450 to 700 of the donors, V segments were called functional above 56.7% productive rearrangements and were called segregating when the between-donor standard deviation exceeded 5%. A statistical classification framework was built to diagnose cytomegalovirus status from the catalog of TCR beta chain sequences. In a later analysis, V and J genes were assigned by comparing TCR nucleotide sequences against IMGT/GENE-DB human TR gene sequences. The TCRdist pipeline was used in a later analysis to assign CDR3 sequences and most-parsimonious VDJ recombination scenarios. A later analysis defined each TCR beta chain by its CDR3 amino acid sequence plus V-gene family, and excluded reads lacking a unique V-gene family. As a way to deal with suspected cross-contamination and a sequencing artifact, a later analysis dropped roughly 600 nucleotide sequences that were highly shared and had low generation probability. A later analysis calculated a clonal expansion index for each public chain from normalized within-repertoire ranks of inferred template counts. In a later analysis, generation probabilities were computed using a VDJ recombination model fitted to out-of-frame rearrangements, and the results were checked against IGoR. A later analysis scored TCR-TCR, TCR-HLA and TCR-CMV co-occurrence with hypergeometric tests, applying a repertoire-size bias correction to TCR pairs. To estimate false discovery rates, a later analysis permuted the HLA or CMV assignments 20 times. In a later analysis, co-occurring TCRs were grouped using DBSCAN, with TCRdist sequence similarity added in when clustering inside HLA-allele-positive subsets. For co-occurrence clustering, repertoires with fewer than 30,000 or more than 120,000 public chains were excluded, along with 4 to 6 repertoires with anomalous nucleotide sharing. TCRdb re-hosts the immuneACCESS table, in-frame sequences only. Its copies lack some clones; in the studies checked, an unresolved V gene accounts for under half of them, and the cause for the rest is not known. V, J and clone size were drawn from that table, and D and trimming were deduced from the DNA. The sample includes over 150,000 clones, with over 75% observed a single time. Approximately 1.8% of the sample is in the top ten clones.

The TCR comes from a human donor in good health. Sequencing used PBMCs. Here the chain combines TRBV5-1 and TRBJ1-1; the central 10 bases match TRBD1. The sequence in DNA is TGCGCCAGCAGCTTGGATCCAAGGACAGGGGGATTGAACACTGAAGCTTTCTTT. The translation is CASSLDPRTGGLNTEAFF. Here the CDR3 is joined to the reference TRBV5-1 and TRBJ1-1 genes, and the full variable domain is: KAGVTQTPRYLIKTRGQQVTLSCSPISGHRSVSWYQQTPGQGLQFLFEYFSETQRNKGNFPGRFSGRQFSNSRSEMNVSTLELGDSALYLCASSLDPRTGGLNTEAFFGQGTRLTVV.